Below, 6 T cell receptor beta chains from the same sample are listed, as sequenced in a study of human T cells and chemical hapten exposure. Each CDR3 protein is one row after TCRdb ran MiXCR on the RACE reads. This table holds 250,000 or so distinct CDR3 sequences, approximately 7.5% found once. The sample's time point: pre-sensitization, week 0. As for treatment: therapeutic diphenylcyclopropenone sensitization with weekly scalp DPC. This specimen was whole blood, taken in connection with sensitization to the hapten diphenylcyclopropenone (DPC). The receptors shown here come from a young man with alopecia areata. Some clones in this sample may be carry-over from other donors' samples.

The gene calls are TRBV5-5 and TRBJ1-3; D is ambiguous. V was trimmed by 1 base and J by 0 bases, leaving 8 bases between them. The CDR3 covers 15 residues. CDR1 SGHKS and CDR2 YYEKEE come from the germline V gene (reference sequence). The CDR3 region has the DNA TGTGCCAGCAGCTTGTCGCCCGTCTCTGGAAACACCATATATTTT. Translating gives CASSLSPVSGNTIYF.

The chain uses TRBV11-2 and TRBJ2-1, with D unclear. The ends were cut back, 1 base at V and 4 bases at J, with 8 bases in the middle. The CDR3 sequence is 14 residues long. Germline CDR1 and CDR2: SGHAT and FQNNGV. The CDR3 DNA reads TGTGCCAGCAGCTTAGGGCTTATATACAATGAGCAGTTCTTC. It yields the protein CASSLGLIYNEQFF.

The sample holds a few counts of this clonotype. CDR3 sequence (DNA): TGTGCCAGCAGTTCCGGACTCCCCTCGGCGCAGTTCTTC. Translation: CASSSGLPSAQFF. The chain carries TRBV7-9 and TRBJ2-1, with D possibly matching TRBD2 (5 bases). V was clipped by 6 bases and J by 12 bases, with 18 bases between them. The CDR3 is 13 amino acids. Looked up from germline, CDR1 is SEHNR and CDR2 is FQNEAQ (reference sequence).

Ten or more counts support this clonotype. The J gene is TRBJ2-1, the V gene TRBV24-1; unclear D gene. Germline CDR1 is KGHDR and CDR2 is SFDVKD. V lost 0 bases to trimming and J lost 7 bases, with 6 bases between them. This CDR3 has 13 amino acids. CDR3: CATSDLGVNEQFF. CDR3 nucleotides: TGTGCCACCAGTGATTTGGGGGTGAATGAGCAGTTCTTC.

This clonotype was observed a handful of times. V usage is TRBV20-1 and J usage is TRBJ2-2, with D hard to call. Trimming pared 3 bases from V and 4 bases from J, leaving 12 bases between. The CDR3 spans 14 residues. Germline V gives CDR1 DFQATT, CDR2 SNEGSKA (reference sequence). CDR3 DNA sequence: TGCAGTGCTAGGGGGAAATTGGGCACCGGGGAGCTGTTTTTT. Translation gives CSARGKLGTGELFF.

At least ten counts were recorded for this clonotype. The chain uses TRBV18 and TRBJ1-3, with 9 positions matching TRBD1. Germline CDR1 reads KGHSH; CDR2 reads LQKENI. The CDR3 has 15 amino acids. V lost 5 bases, J lost 5 bases, and 7 bases stayed unmatched. For the CDR3, the DNA is TGTGCCAGCTCATCACAGGGGGCTAGAAGAAACACCATATATTTT. It is translated as CASSSQGARRNTIYF.